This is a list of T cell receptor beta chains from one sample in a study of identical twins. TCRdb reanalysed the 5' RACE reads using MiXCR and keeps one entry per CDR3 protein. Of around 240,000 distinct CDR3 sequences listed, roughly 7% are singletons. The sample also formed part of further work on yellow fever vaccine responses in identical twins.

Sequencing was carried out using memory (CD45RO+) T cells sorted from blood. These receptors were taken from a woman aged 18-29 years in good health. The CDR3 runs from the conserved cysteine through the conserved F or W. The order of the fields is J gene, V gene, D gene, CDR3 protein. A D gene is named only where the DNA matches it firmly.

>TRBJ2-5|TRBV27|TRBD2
CASSSGLAGQETQYF
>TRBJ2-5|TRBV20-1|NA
CCAKLGEGNTIQETQYF
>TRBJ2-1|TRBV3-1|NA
CASSRTDEQFF
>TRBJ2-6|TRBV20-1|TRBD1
CSARSTGLGGANVLTF
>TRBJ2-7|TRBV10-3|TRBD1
CAISDLGQVSYEQYF
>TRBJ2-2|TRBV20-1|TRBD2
CSAGIPTSGGQNGDTGELFF
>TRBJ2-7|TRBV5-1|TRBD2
CASRPGTSGNYEQYF
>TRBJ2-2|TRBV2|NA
CASSEALNTGELFF
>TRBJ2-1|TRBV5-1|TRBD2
CASSFSLAGGEGYNEQFF
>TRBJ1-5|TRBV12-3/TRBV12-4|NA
CASSFGQGRANNQPQHF
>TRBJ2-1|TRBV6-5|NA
CASSYSGPDWNEQFF
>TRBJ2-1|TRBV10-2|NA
CASRVKSYNEQFF
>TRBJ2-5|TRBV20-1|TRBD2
CSAREGASGRERETQYF
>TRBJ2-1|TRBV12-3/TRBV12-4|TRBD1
CASSLGGQGFSYNEQFF
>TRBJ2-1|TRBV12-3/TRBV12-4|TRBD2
CASSLTSGRHNEQFF
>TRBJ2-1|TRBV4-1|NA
CASSQTTSTLYF
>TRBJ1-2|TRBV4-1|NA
CASSQDPSGSNGYTF
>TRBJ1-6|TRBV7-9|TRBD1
CASRPQGENSPLHF
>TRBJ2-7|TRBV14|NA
CASSHATGRYEQYF
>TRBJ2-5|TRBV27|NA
CASRRTSQETQYF
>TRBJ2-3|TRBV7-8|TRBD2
CASSLEWAGGSTDTQYF
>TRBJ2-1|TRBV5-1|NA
CASSLQSGYNEQFF
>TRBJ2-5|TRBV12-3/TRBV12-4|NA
CASSFSRLVPQETQYF
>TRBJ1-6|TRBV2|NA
CASSESAGNSPLHF
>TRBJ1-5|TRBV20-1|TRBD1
CSPRTGINQPQHF
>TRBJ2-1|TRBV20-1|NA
CSARDILGTNEQFF
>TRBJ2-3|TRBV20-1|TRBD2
CSARDPSGGDTQYF
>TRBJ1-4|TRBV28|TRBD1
CASSFQGEVEKLFF
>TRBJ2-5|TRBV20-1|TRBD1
CSAGTETETQYF
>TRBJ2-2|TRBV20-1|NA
CSASRAGSNTGELFF
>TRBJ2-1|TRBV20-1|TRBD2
CSAGDFLSGVDNEQFF
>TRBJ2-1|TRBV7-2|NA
CASSLGSWRANEQFF
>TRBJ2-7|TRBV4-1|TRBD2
CASSTRTSGSGEQYF
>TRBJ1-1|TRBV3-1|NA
CASSPRSGFTEAFF
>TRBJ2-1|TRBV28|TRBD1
CASLGTGFNEQFF
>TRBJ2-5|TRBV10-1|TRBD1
CASSENRGEETQYF
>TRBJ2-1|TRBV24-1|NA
CATSDRGAYNEQFF
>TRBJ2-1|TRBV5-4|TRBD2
CASSLGLSGGAHSYNEQFF
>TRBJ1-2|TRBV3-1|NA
CASSLSGSVAVYTF
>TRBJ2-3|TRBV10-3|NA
CATGKADTQYF
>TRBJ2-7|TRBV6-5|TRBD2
CASSYSRAGARGEQYF
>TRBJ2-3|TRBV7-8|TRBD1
CASSTRQGNTDTQYF
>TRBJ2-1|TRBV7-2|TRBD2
CASSSLPGLGNEQFF
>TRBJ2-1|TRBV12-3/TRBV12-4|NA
CASSSGAVFYNEQFF
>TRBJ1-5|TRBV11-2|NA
CASSLAEVNQPQHF
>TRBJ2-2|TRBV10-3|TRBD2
CAISDRLAGTDTGELFF
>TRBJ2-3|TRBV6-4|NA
CASSDGDTDTQYF
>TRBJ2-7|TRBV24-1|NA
CATGGDGSYEQYF
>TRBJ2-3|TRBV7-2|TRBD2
CASSFLGLGTDTQYF
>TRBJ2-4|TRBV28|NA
CASSLGTKNIQYF
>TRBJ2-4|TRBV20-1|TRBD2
CSARDLAGKVNIQYF
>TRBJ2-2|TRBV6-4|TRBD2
CASSLAGGLTGELFF
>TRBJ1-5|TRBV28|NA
CASSLEGLGNQPQHF
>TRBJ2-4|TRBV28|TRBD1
CASSLWDRAKNIQYF
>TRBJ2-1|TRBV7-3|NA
CASSVPTGRLNEQFF